This TCR beta chain originates from a study of shared clonotypes between healthy human individuals. The length of the CDR3 is 19 residues. J lost 5 bases, V lost 1 base, and 14 bases had no gene match. Germline CDR1 SGHAT, CDR2 FQNNGV. Deep-level settings were used for running the assay. It was roughly 330 ng DNA, approximately 30,000 T cell genomes, that went into each replicate PCR of unsorted PBMC. The authors' processing: Owing to the provision of junction-only sequences devoid of quality scores by immunoSEQ, filtering differed. Sequencing used immunoSEQ multiplex PCR; TCRdb keeps in-frame clones, though not all of them. V and J calls and clone size are given by that table; D and trimming were obtained from the DNA. The table records about 470,000 clones, roughly 77% of them present only once. With unsorted samples, genomic DNA was obtained from some 100 million PBMCs.

The chain couples TRBV11-2 to TRBJ2-1; 10 bases are a match to TRBD1. The source of this sequence is a woman aged 40-49 years in good health. Some clones in this sample may be carry-over from other donors' samples. The sequenced material came from PBMCs. CDR3 nucleotides: TGTGCCAGCAGCTTAGTAGGGACAGGGGTTCTTGGGAGGAACAATGAGCAGTTCTTC. It yields the protein CASSLVGTGVLGRNNEQFF.